The rows below give T cell receptor beta chains drawn from one sample of a study of shared clonotypes between healthy human individuals. TCRdb's table, derived via immunoSEQ multiplex PCR, lists solely in-frame clones and lacks some. The data show roughly 2.1 million clones, approximately 94% seen once. Input material: naive CD8+ T cells from PBMCs. Receptors were obtained from a man between 18 and 35 years old in good health. Some clones in this sample may be carry-over from other donors' samples. The CDR3 runs from the conserved cysteine through the conserved F or W. The D gene is left open where the match is weak. Not all rows give a size; the values are once, few, many and, for expanded clones, a class.

v_call,j_call,d_call,clone_size,cdr3_nt,cdr3_aa
TRBV5-6,TRBJ1-2,-,-,TGTGCCAGCAGATCCGGTAACTATGGCTACACCTTC,CASRSGNYGYTF
TRBV25-1,TRBJ1-2,TRBD1,-,TGTGCCAGCAAAACAGGGGGGAATGGCTACACCTTC,CASKTGGNGYTF
TRBV7-9,TRBJ1-1,-,-,TGTGCCAGCAGCTTAACCGACGGACTGAACACTGAAGCTTTCTTT,CASSLTDGLNTEAFF
TRBV19,TRBJ1-1,-,-,TGTGCCAGTAGTGAGGACACAGGGACCGCTGAAGCTTTCTTT,CASSEDTGTAEAFF
TRBV28,TRBJ2-7,-,-,TGTGCCAGCAGTTTAAGTAAGGTAGGCGGGTTCCACGAGCAGTACTTC,CASSLSKVGGFHEQYF
TRBV9,TRBJ2-7,TRBD1,-,TGTGCCAGCAGCGGGCCGGGACAGGCCTACGAGCAGTACTTC,CASSGPGQAYEQYF
TRBV7-9,TRBJ1-1,-,-,TGTGCCAGCAGCTTAGTAGGGGGGCTGGGGACTGAAGCTTTCTTT,CASSLVGGLGTEAFF
TRBV19,TRBJ1-1,-,once,TGTGCCAGTAGTATAGGTGGGGACACTGAAGCTTTCTTT,CASSIGGDTEAFF
TRBV7-2,TRBJ1-1,TRBD1,-,TGTGCCAGCAGCTCCCGGACAGGGGGCGGGGGAACTGAAGCTTTCTTT,CASSSRTGGGGTEAFF
TRBV30,TRBJ1-1,-,few,TGTGCCCGGCTGGCAGGACCTGAAGCTTTCTTT,CARLAGPEAFF
TRBV11-2,TRBJ2-7,-,-,TGTGCCAGCAGCTTCGCGACAGGAACCTACGAGCAGTACTTC,CASSFATGTYEQYF
TRBV25-1,TRBJ1-1,TRBD1,once,TGTGCCAGCGGACTCAGGGGGAGTACTGAAGCTTTCTTT,CASGLRGSTEAFF
TRBV11-2,TRBJ2-1,-,-,TGTGCCAGCATATCCGGGAGACTCTCCTACAATGAGCAGTTCTTC,CASISGRLSYNEQFF
TRBV6-5,TRBJ2-7,-,-,TGTGCCAGCAGTTACGGGTCGGGATTAGCCTACGAGCAGTACTTC,CASSYGSGLAYEQYF
TRBV5-1,TRBJ2-7,TRBD2,-,TGCGCCAGCAGCTTGGCCGCGAGCGGGAGGGCCCTTCCCTCCTACGAGCAGTACTTC,CASSLAASGRALPSYEQYF
TRBV10-3,TRBJ2-7,TRBD1,-,TGTGCCATTAACGCCGGGACAGGCCAGTACTTC,CAINAGTGQYF
TRBV11-2,TRBJ2-1,-,-,TGTGCCAGCAATGTTCGGGCAGGGAGACACTACAATGAGCAGTTCTTC,CASNVRAGRHYNEQFF
TRBV5-1,TRBJ2-1,TRBD2,-,TGCGCCAGCAGCTTGGTGGCTCCGGGACTAGCGTACAATGAGCAGTTCTTC,CASSLVAPGLAYNEQFF
TRBV7-9,TRBJ2-1,TRBD1,-,TGTGCCAGCAGCCACCAGACAGGGAAGGACTACAATGAGCAGTTCTTC,CASSHQTGKDYNEQFF
TRBV10-2,TRBJ2-1,-,-,TGCGCCAGCAGATTCTCCTATAGGGGTTACAAGCCTCAAGCCCATGAGCAGTTCTTC,CASRFSYRGYKPQAHEQFF
TRBV6-6,TRBJ2-1,TRBD1,-,TGTGCCAGCAGTTACGGGACAGGCTCCTACAATGAGCAGTTCTTC,CASSYGTGSYNEQFF
TRBV6-1,TRBJ1-5,-,-,TGTGCCAGCAGTGAGCCCCGGGACAGCAATCAGCCCCAGCATTTT,CASSEPRDSNQPQHF
TRBV27,TRBJ2-6,-,-,TGTGCCAGCAGTTTAGGCAGGGCTGGGGCCAACGTCCTGACTTTC,CASSLGRAGANVLTF
TRBV28,TRBJ2-7,TRBD1,-,TGTGCCAGCAGTTTGGGGGACAGGGGCTTCTACGAGCAGTACTTC,CASSLGDRGFYEQYF
TRBV9,TRBJ1-1,TRBD1,once,TGTGCCAGCATTGACAGGGGGCCAGTGAACACTGAAGCTTTCTTT,CASIDRGPVNTEAFF
TRBV5-1,TRBJ2-1,-,few,TGCGCCAGCAGCTTTCTACTACCTAGGGATGAGCAGTTCTTC,CASSFLLPRDEQFF
TRBV28,TRBJ2-7,TRBD2,-,TGTGCCAGCAAAAAACCAACCCCCGGGGAGGGACTAGCGGGATACGAGCAGTACTTC,CASKKPTPGEGLAGYEQYF
TRBV11-2,TRBJ1-1,-,-,TGTGCCAGCAGCGACGACGACAGGCTGAACACTGAAGCTTTCTTT,CASSDDDRLNTEAFF
TRBV21-1,TRBJ1-4,-,-,TGTGCCAGCATCAAGGACAGGTTGGATGAAAAACTGTTTTTT,CASIKDRLDEKLFF
TRBV28,TRBJ2-1,-,-,TGTGCCAGCAGTTTATTCCCAGGCTACAATGAGCAGTTCTTC,CASSLFPGYNEQFF
TRBV11-2,TRBJ2-3,TRBD2,-,TGTGCCAGCAGCTTATTCTCCGGGACTAGTCCAGATACGCAGTATTTT,CASSLFSGTSPDTQYF
TRBV5-1,TRBJ2-7,TRBD1,-,TGCGCCAGCAGCTTTGGGGACAGCTACGAGCAGTACTTC,CASSFGDSYEQYF
TRBV27,TRBJ2-7,TRBD1,-,TGTGCCAGCAGGAACAGGGGGTTCTACGAGCAGTACTTC,CASRNRGFYEQYF
TRBV9,TRBJ2-2,TRBD1,-,TGTGCCAGCAGATCCGGGACAGGGGGCACCGGGGAGCTGTTTTTT,CASRSGTGGTGELFF
TRBV11-2,TRBJ2-7,TRBD2,-,TGTGCCAGCAGCCGGGCTAGCGGGAGGGGGTACGAGCAGTACTTC,CASSRASGRGYEQYF
TRBV7-9,TRBJ2-5,TRBD1,-,TGTGCCAGCAGCTTATTAGGGGGCGGGGAGACCCAGTACTTC,CASSLLGGGETQYF
TRBV4-3,TRBJ1-6,-,-,TGCGCCAGCAGCCCCCGAGTCGCGGACTCACCCCTCCACTTT,CASSPRVADSPLHF
TRBV27,TRBJ1-5,TRBD1,-,TGTGCCAGCACACTCCTATGGACAGGGGGCGTGCAGCCCCAGCATTTT,CASTLLWTGGVQPQHF
TRBV28,TRBJ1-2,-,-,TGTGCCAGCTGTGTATACAGGCGGGCGGGAGGCTACACCTTC,CASCVYRRAGGYTF
TRBV7-6,TRBJ1-1,-,-,TGTGCCAGCAGCCCGGGATTGGGCACTGAAGCTTTCTTT,CASSPGLGTEAFF
TRBV19,TRBJ2-7,-,once,TGTGCCAGTAGTATAGAGCTAGCCACCTACGAGCAGTACTTC,CASSIELATYEQYF
TRBV15,TRBJ2-1,TRBD2,once,TGTGCCACGGGGACTAGCGGGAGGTCCTCCTACAATGAGCAGTTCTTC,CATGTSGRSSYNEQFF
TRBV7-9,TRBJ2-7,TRBD1,-,TGTGCCAGCAGCCCGAGTCCCGGGACAGGTTCCAGCTCCTACGAGCAGTACTTC,CASSPSPGTGSSSYEQYF
TRBV29-1,TRBJ2-3,-,-,TGCAGCGTTAGGGCCACAGATACGCAGTATTTT,CSVRATDTQYF
TRBV7-9,TRBJ2-3,TRBD1,-,TGTGCCAGCAGAAGGACAGGGGGCCCCACTGGCACAGATACGCAGTATTTT,CASRRTGGPTGTDTQYF